The clone carrying this T cell receptor (beta chain) turned up a few times. Its antigen is unidentified. The sample is drawn from a study of identical twins. Findings and caveats of the study: Alpha sequences out of frame and shared by twins had excess low generation probability.

A single record per CDR3 protein comes from TCRdb applying MiXCR to the 5' RACE reads. This table holds approximately 350,000 distinct CDR3 sequences, 10% to 15% found once. These same records also appear under a second study, on yellow fever vaccine responses in identical twins.

The sequencing input was CD8+ T cells sorted from blood. The clonotype originates from a woman younger than 30 in good health.

CDR3 loop: CASITRLAGGLTDTQYF. In DNA, the CDR3 is TGTGCCAGCATCACTAGACTAGCGGGAGGGCTCACAGATACGCAGTATTTT. The V and J genes are TRBV2 and TRBJ2-3, with 14 positions matching TRBD2. The V gene end was trimmed by 7 bases and the J gene end by 2 bases; junction bases not matched to a gene: 8. The CDR3 contains 17 residues. From germline, CDR1 is SNHLY and CDR2 FYNNEI.